The 28 T cell receptor beta chains listed next were all sequenced from one sample in a study of metastatic and nonmetastatic thyroid tumors. Using MiXCR, TCRdb reanalyzed the PCR reads. This table has approximately 20,000 clones, 10% to 15% appearing once. Patients had received no treatment of any kind before thyroid surgery. Sample: blood. Receptors originate from a male donor with papillary thyroid cancer or a benign thyroid nodule (not recorded which). Some clones in this sample may be carry-over from other donors' samples.

The table lists this clone with many counts. The chain combines TRBV20-1 with TRBJ2-1, with D perhaps TRBD1 (6 bases). This CDR3 is 13 amino acids long. V shed 6 bases and J shed 3 bases, with 12 bases lying between them. Germline V gene lookup returns CDR1 DFQATT and CDR2 SNEGSKA (reference sequence). For the CDR3, the DNA is TGCAGTGCCTACTTAGGGGGCTACAATGAGCAGTTCTTC. This encodes CSAYLGGYNEQFF.

By sample share, this clone is medium-sized. The V gene is TRBV28, the J gene TRBJ1-5; no reliable D call. Looked up from germline, CDR1 is MDHEN and CDR2 is SYDVKM. This CDR3 is built from 14 residues. The ends were cut back, 1 base at V and 6 bases at J, with 10 bases in the middle. The CDR3 DNA follows: TGTGCCAGCAGTTTATTCGGCGGTTTTCAGCCCCAGCATTTT. Its protein is CASSLFGGFQPQHF.

As regards this clone: A junction boundary mismatches the germline segment, possibly from a read error. V usage is TRBV5-1 and J usage is TRBJ2-7; 8 nucleotides match TRBD1. The CDR3 is 14 residues long. Germline V CDR1 and CDR2: SGHRS, YFSETQ. CDR3 coding DNA: TGCGCCAGCAGCGCGACAGGGGTCTCGGTCGAGCATTACTTC. It codes for CASSATGVSVEHYF. Supplemented by reference TRBV5-1 and TRBJ2-7, the full variable domain reads KAGVTQTPRYLIKTRGQQVTLSCSPISGHRSVSWYQQTPGQGLQFLFEYFSETQRNKGNFPGRFSGRQFSNSRSEMNVSTLELGDSALYLCASSATGVSVEHYFGPGTRLTVT.

At least ten counts were recorded for this clone. V and J are TRBV5-1 and TRBJ2-3, with a tentative D call TRBD1 (5 bases). The germline V gene has CDR1 SGHRS and CDR2 YFSETQ. The CDR3 extends over 15 amino acids. V was trimmed by 1 base and J by 6 bases, leaving 15 bases between them. In DNA form, the CDR3 reads TGCGCCAGCAGCTTGTCGCAGGGTAAAGTTGATACGCAGTATTTT. It codes for CASSLSQGKVDTQYF.

This clone has more than one count but fewer than ten. This chain links TRBV27 with TRBJ1-2; D possibly corresponds to TRBD1 (6 bases). With 5 bases removed from V and 4 bases from J, the gap between germline ends came to 17 bases. The CDR3 has 15 residues. Germline CDR1 reads MNHEY; CDR2 reads SMNVEV (reference sequence). CDR3 in DNA: TGTGCCAGCAGTCCGGCAGGACAGAGAGTCTATGGCTACACCTTC. Translating gives CASSPAGQRVYGYTF.

The chain combines TRBV14 with TRBJ2-5; D call uncertain. This CDR3 region has 13 residues. The V end was cut by 0 bases, the J end by 5 bases, with 7 bases between. From germline, CDR1 is SGHDN and CDR2 FVKESK. The CDR3 DNA is TGTGCCAGCAGCCAAGACTGGATGGAGACCCAGTACTTC. It translates to CASSQDWMETQYF.

At least ten counts were recorded for this clone. This chain uses TRBV28 with TRBJ2-4; D unclear. This CDR3 contains 15 residues. Trimming cost V 3 bases and J 0 bases, with 9 bases left between them. The germline V gene has CDR1 MDHEN and CDR2 SYDVKM. For the CDR3, the DNA is TGTGCCAGCAGTTTCATGCAAGGAGCCAAAAACATTCAGTACTTC. Amino acids: CASSFMQGAKNIQYF.

The CDR3 bases are TGTGCCAGCAGGCGACAGGCTTCACCCCTCCACTTT. It translates to CASRRQASPLHF. This chain joins TRBV28 and TRBJ1-6, with D possibly being TRBD1 (6 bases). The ends were cut back, 6 bases at V and 9 bases at J, with 9 bases in the middle. CDR1 MDHEN and CDR2 SYDVKM come from the germline V gene. This CDR3 has 12 residues.

The V gene is TRBV19, the J gene TRBJ2-7; 9 bases fit TRBD1. This CDR3 spans 15 amino acids. CDR1 is LNHDA, CDR2 SQIVND, per germline (reference sequence). After removal of 5 bases from V and 5 bases from J, the junction contained 10 bases not matched to a gene. The CDR3 DNA reads as TGTGCCAGTAGTTCACGACAGGGGGTGGCCGACGAGCAGTACTTC. Protein product: CASSSRQGVADEQYF. The full variable domain, in which reference TRBV19 and TRBJ2-7 provide the parts outside the CDR3, is DGGITQSPKYLFRKEGQNVTLSCEQNLNHDAMYWYRQDPGQGLRLIYYSQIVNDFQKGDIAEGYSVSREKKESFPLTVTSAQKNPTAFYLCASSSRQGVADEQYFGPGTRLTVT.

There are many counts of this clone. This rearrangement joins TRBV14 to TRBJ1-2; 10 bases map to TRBD1. Germline lookup yields CDR1 SGHDN and CDR2 FVKESK. This CDR3 has 16 residues. With 3 bases clipped from V and 2 bases from J, the junction kept 6 bases outside the gene matches. The CDR3 bases are TGTGCCAGCAGCCACCATGGGACAGGGGAAAACTATGGCTACACCTTC. The encoded protein is CASSHHGTGENYGYTF. Supplemented by reference TRBV14 and TRBJ1-2, the full variable domain reads EAGVTQFPSHSVIEKGQTVTLRCDPISGHDNLYWYRRVMGKEIKFLLHFVKESKQDESGMPNNRFLAERTGGTYSTLKVQPAELEDSGVYFCASSHHGTGENYGYTFGSGTRLTVV.

The genes are TRBV9 and TRBJ2-7; D gene ambiguous. V gave up 3 bases and J gave up 5 bases, with 12 bases separating them. CDR3 length: 13 residues. Germline V gene data show CDR1 as SGDLS and CDR2 as YYNGEE. The CDR3, as DNA: TGTGCCAGCAGCGGAAACCTAGGTGACGAGCAGTACTTC. Its translation is CASSGNLGDEQYF.

This clone is a singleton in its sample. This chain links TRBV30 with TRBJ1-4, with 8 nucleotides matching TRBD1. This CDR3 contains 14 residues. Per the germline V gene, CDR1 is GTSNPN and CDR2 is SVGIG (reference sequence). Trimming at V came to 2 bases and at J to 6 bases, leaving 5 bases not matched to a gene. The CDR3: CAWSPGQGYEKLFF. DNA for the CDR3: TGTGCCTGGAGTCCAGGACAGGGTTATGAAAAACTGTTTTTT.

Here the CDR3 DNA reads TGTGCCAGCAGGCCAGGGGGACCCACCATATATTTT. As protein: CASRPGGPTIYF. This rearrangement joins TRBV12-3 or TRBV12-4 to TRBJ1-3, with TRBD1 identical over 7 bases. With 6 bases clipped from V and 9 bases from J, the junction kept 5 bases outside the gene matches. CDR3 length: 12 amino acids.

This clone was counted many times. CDR3 coding DNA: TGTGCCAGCAACCCCGACGGGGCTAGGCACAATGAGCAGTTCTTC. Protein product: CASNPDGARHNEQFF. V usage is TRBV7-8 and J usage is TRBJ2-1; D may match TRBD1 or TRBD2 (5 bases each). In germline, CDR1 is SGHVS, CDR2 FQNEAQ. V was cut by 7 bases and J by 5 bases, with 18 bases left in between. This CDR3 is 15 amino acids long.

This clone was seen many times. This rearrangement joins TRBV6-6 to TRBJ2-3, with D possibly matching TRBD2 (6 bases). Trimming took off 1 base at V and 6 bases at J, with 8 bases between the two ends. Germline CDR1 MNHNY, CDR2 SVGAGI (reference sequence). There are 13 residues in the CDR3. Written as DNA, the CDR3 is TGTGCCAGCAGTTACTACGCGGGGGATACGCAGTATTTT. Protein product: CASSYYAGDTQYF.

The V gene is TRBV5-1, the J gene TRBJ2-1; TRBD1 is a possible D gene (5 bases). The V end was cut by 4 bases, the J end by 2 bases, with 13 bases between. Germline loops: CDR1 SGHRS, CDR2 YFSETQ. The CDR3 has 15 residues. This chain's CDR3 is CASSRGRTPYNEQFF. CDR3 bases: TGCGCCAGCAGCCGTGGTAGGACACCCTACAATGAGCAGTTCTTC.

With respect to this clone: The junction departs from germline at one end; a sequencing error may be responsible. The chain employs TRBV14 and TRBJ2-2; 8 bases are a match to TRBD2. CDR1 and CDR2 (germline): SGHDN, FVKESK. The CDR3 extends over 14 amino acids. The CDR3 here is CASSERELPGEPFF. The CDR3 DNA is TGTGCCAGCAGCGAGCGGGAGTTGCCCGGGGAGCCGTTTTTT.

The table lists this clone with a count of one. The chain employs TRBV5-1 and TRBJ2-3; D is ambiguous. Germline V lookup: CDR1 SGHRS, CDR2 YFSETQ. V lost 0 bases to trimming and J lost 5 bases, with 7 bases between them. The CDR3 length is 13 residues. The CDR3 DNA sequence: TGCGCCAGCAGCTTGGCTGGTGGAGATACGCAGTATTTT. This translates into CASSLAGGDTQYF. The whole variable domain, filled in from reference TRBV5-1 and TRBJ2-3, reads KAGVTQTPRYLIKTRGQQVTLSCSPISGHRSVSWYQQTPGQGLQFLFEYFSETQRNKGNFPGRFSGRQFSNSRSEMNVSTLELGDSALYLCASSLAGGDTQYFGPGTRLTVL.

The table lists this clone with many counts. V gene TRBV5-6 combines with J gene TRBJ2-3; unclear D gene. The germline gives CDR1 SGHDT, CDR2 YYEEEE. Trimming shortened V by 0 bases and J by 3 bases, and 8 bases separated the two germline ends. The CDR3 covers 14 residues. Here the CDR3 reads CASSLALRTDTQYF. CDR3 bases: TGTGCCAGCAGCTTGGCCTTAAGGACAGATACGCAGTATTTT.

Only a few counts were recorded for this clone. This sequence joins TRBV6-1 and TRBJ2-7; D is perhaps TRBD2 (6 bases). Germline CDR1 and CDR2: MNHNS and SASEGT. The ends were cut back, 5 bases at V and 0 bases at J, with 17 bases in the middle. The CDR3 consists of 16 residues. The CDR3 spells CASSTQLAKNSYEQYF. CDR3 nucleotide sequence: TGTGCCAGCAGTACACAACTAGCCAAAAACTCCTACGAGCAGTACTTC.

This clone was seen only once. V gene TRBV7-3 combines with J gene TRBJ1-1; D is uncertain. V lost 5 bases and J lost 0, with 10 bases in between. The length of the CDR3 is 14 residues. Germline V gene sequence: CDR1 SGHTA, CDR2 FQGTGA. As DNA, the CDR3 is TGTGCCAGCAGCCCCACACATATGAACACTGAAGCTTTCTTT. Translation gives CASSPTHMNTEAFF.

This clone came up many times. In DNA, the CDR3 is TGTGCCAGCAGGGGGGGTGGCGACACTGAAGCTTTCTTT. Translated: CASRGGGDTEAFF. The chain links TRBV9 to TRBJ1-1; perhaps TRBD1 as D (5 bases). The germline V gene has CDR1 SGDLS and CDR2 YYNGEE. V lost 5 bases to trimming and J lost 3 bases, with 11 bases between them. CDR3 length: 13 amino acids.

This clone was found many times. V and J are TRBV4-1 and TRBJ1-2; D is perhaps TRBD1 (5 bases). CDR1 is MGHRA and CDR2 is YSYEKL in the germline V gene. V lost 0 bases and J lost 8, with 16 bases in between. This CDR3 contains 15 residues. The DNA for the CDR3 is TGCGCCAGCAGCCAAGAGGGATCTGGGGGATGGGGCTACACCTTC. This sequence encodes CASSQEGSGGWGYTF.

This clone has ten or more counts. The chain recombines TRBV28 with TRBJ2-1; 9 nucleotides line up with TRBD2. Germline CDR1 is MDHEN and CDR2 is SYDVKM. This CDR3 spans 17 amino acids. With V trimmed by 4 bases and J by 8 bases, 15 bases remained unmatched. Here the CDR3 DNA reads TGTGCCAGCAGTTATGGTACGGCGGGAGGGCTGTACGATGAGCAGTTCTTC. As protein: CASSYGTAGGLYDEQFF.

This clone was detected ten times or more. The chain couples TRBV3-1 to TRBJ2-7; D is undetermined. This CDR3 comprises 14 residues. Germline loops: CDR1 LGHDT, CDR2 YNNKEL (reference sequence). Trimming removed 0 bases from V and 4 bases from J, with 10 bases in between. The chain's CDR3 is CASSQDGRLYEQYF. The CDR3 DNA is TGTGCCAGCAGCCAAGATGGCAGGTTGTACGAGCAGTACTTC.

Comment on this clone: The junction shows a germline mismatch at one end, possibly a read error. The chain joins TRBV27 to TRBJ2-7; D is ambiguous. The CDR3 is made up of 15 amino acids. In germline, CDR1 is MNHEY, CDR2 SMNVEV (reference sequence). DNA of the CDR3: TGTGCCAGCGGTTTGGGTACGGGTGCCGCCTACGAGCAGTACTTC. This codes for CASGLGTGAAYEQYF.

This clone was counted at least ten times. The chain is built from TRBV20-1 and TRBJ1-1; D is unclear. Between the trimmed V and J ends, which lost 0 bases and 4 bases, there was a span of 15 bases. CDR3 length: 15 amino acids. Germline V gene lookup returns CDR1 DFQATT and CDR2 SNEGSKA (reference sequence). CDR3 DNA: TGCAGTGCTAGAGATCCAGCGGCCGCGGGCACTGAAGCTTTCTTT. Amino acid sequence: CSARDPAAAGTEAFF.

The genes are TRBV19 and TRBJ1-1; D call uncertain. This CDR3 region has 14 residues. V was cut by 7 bases and J by 7 bases, with 19 bases left in between. Germline V gene data show CDR1 as LNHDA and CDR2 as SQIVND (reference sequence). DNA for the CDR3: TGTGCCAGTACCCCACTGGATCTGCACGTTGAAGCTTTCTTT. Residues: CASTPLDLHVEAFF. Complete variable domain (other parts from reference TRBV19 and TRBJ1-1): DGGITQSPKYLFRKEGQNVTLSCEQNLNHDAMYWYRQDPGQGLRLIYYSQIVNDFQKGDIAEGYSVSREKKESFPLTVTSAQKNPTAFYLCASTPLDLHVEAFFGQGTRLTVV.